This T cell receptor (beta chain) is drawn from a study of human T cells and chemical hapten exposure. Turning to the study itself: Mainly, slight library volume differences in the pool made TCR yields vary.

Described time point: pre-sensitization, week 0. Treatment defined: therapeutic diphenylcyclopropenone sensitization with weekly scalp DPC. TCRdb fed the RACE reads into MiXCR, producing one record per CDR3 protein. The table records around 260,000 distinct CDR3 sequences, approximately 8.4% of them present only once. Trimming pared 4 bases from V and 1 base from J, leaving 15 bases between. The CDR3 is made up of 16 amino acids. Germline loops: CDR1 MNHNY, CDR2 SVGAGI (reference sequence). The sequence came from a woman between 35 and 50 years old with alopecia areata. Some clones in this sample may be carry-over from other donors' samples. The sequenced sample was whole blood, obtained in connection with sensitization to the hapten diphenylcyclopropenone (DPC). V usage is TRBV6-6 and J usage is TRBJ2-3; possibly TRBD1 or TRBD2 for D (5 bases each). CDR3 in DNA: TGTGCCAGCAGTTCAGGCCTCGGGGCAGGCACAGATACGCAGTATTTT. Translating gives CASSSGLGAGTDTQYF.